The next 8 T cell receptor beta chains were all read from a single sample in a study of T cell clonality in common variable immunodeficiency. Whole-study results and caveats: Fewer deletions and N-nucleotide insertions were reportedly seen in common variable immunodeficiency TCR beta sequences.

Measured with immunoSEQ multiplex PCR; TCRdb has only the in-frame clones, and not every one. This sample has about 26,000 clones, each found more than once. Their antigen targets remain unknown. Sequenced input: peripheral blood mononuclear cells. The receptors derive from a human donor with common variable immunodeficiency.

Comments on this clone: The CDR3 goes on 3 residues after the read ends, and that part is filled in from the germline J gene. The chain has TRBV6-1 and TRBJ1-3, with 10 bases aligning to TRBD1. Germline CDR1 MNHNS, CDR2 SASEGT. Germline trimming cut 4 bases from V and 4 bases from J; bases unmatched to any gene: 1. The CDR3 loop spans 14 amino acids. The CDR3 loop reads CASSGQGAGNTIYF. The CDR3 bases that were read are TGTGCCAGCAGTGGACAGGGGGCCGGAAACACC.

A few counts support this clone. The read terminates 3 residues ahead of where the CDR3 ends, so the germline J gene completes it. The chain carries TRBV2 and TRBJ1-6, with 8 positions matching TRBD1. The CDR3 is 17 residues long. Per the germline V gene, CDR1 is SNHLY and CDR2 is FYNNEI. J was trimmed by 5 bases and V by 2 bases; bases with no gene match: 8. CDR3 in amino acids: CASSEMQGATNNSPLHF. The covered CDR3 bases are TGTGCCAGCAGTGAAATGCAGGGGGCGACTAATAATTCACCC.

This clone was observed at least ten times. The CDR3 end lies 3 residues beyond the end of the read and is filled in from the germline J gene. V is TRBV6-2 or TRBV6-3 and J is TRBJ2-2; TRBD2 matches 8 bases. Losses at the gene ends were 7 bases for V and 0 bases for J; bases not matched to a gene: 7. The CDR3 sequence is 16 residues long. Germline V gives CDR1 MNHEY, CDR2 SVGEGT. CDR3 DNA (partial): TGTGCCAGCACCGGGAGCGGGAGCTCGAACACCGGGGAG. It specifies CASTGSGSSNTGE. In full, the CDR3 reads CASTGSGSSNTGELFF.

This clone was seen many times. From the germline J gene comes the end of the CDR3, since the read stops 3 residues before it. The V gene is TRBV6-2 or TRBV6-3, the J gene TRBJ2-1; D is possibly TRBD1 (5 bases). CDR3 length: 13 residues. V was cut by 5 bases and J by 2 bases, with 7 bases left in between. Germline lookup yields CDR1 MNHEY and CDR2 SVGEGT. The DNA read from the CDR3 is TGTGCCAGCAGTACAGGTGCCTACAATGAG. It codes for CASSTGAYNE. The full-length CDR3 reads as CASSTGAYNEQFF.

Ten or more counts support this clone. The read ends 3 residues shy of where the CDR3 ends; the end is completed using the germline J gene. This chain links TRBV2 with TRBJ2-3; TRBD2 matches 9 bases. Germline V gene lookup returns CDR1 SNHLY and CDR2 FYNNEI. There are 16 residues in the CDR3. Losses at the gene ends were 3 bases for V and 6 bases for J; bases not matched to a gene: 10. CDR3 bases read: TGTGCCAGCAGTGACTTGGCGGGGGGGCTTACGGATACG. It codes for CASSDLAGGLTDT. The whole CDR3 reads CASSDLAGGLTDTQYF.

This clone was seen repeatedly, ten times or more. This CDR3 reads CASSSTGLAGNEQYF. CDR3 bases read: TGTGCCAGCAGCTCGACGGGACTAGCGGGAAACGAG. The chain employs TRBV7-6 and TRBJ2-7, with TRBD2 matching over 13 bases. Sequencing ends 3 residues short of the CDR3 end; the germline J gene provides the rest. The V segment lost 4 bases and the J segment 5 bases; nucleotides outside the gene matches: 5. This CDR3 has 15 amino acids. Germline V CDR1 and CDR2: SGHVS, FNYEAQ. The whole variable domain, remainder taken from reference TRBV7-6 and TRBJ2-7, is GAGVSQSPRYKVTKRGQDVALRCDPISGHVSLYWYRQALGQGPEFLTYFNYEAQQDKSGLPNDRFSAERPEGSISTLTIQRTEQRDSAMYRCASSSTGLAGNEQYFGPGTRLTVT.

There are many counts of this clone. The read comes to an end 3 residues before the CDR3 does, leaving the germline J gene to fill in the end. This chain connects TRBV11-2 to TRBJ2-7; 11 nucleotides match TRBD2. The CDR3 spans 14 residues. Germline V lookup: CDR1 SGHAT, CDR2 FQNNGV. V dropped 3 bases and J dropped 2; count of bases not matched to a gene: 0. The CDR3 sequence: CASSFSGGAYEQYF. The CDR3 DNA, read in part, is TGTGCCAGCAGCTTTAGCGGGGGGGCCTACGAG.

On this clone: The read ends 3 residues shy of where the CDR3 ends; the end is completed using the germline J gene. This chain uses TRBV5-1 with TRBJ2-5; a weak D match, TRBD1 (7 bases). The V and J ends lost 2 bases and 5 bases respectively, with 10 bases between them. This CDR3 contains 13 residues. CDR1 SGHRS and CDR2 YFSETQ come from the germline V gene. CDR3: CASSLQGRETQYF. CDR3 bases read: TGCGCCAGCAGCTTACAGGGGAGGGAGACC.